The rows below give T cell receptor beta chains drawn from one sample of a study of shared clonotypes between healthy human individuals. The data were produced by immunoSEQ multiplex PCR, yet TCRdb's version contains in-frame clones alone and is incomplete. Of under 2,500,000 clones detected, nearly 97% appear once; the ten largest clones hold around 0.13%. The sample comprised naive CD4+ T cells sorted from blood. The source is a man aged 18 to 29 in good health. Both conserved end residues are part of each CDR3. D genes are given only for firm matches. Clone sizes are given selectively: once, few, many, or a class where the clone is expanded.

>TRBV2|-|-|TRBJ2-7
CASSDPPSPTGKTAYEQYF
TGTGCCAGCAGTGACCCTCCATCTCCGACGGGCAAAACTGCCTACGAGCAGTACTTC
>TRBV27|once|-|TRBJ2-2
CASNPVGSNTGELFF
TGTGCCAGCAACCCGGTTGGGTCCAACACCGGGGAGCTGTTTTTT
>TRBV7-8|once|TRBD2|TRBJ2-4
CASSFNSGKVKNIQYF
TGTGCCAGCAGCTTTAATAGCGGGAAGGTCAAAAACATTCAGTACTTC
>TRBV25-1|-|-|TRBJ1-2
CASSDGAPFYGYTF
TGTGCCAGTAGTGACGGGGCCCCTTTCTATGGCTACACCTTC
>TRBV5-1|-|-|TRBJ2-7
CASSLEQAAPYEQYF
TGCGCCAGCAGCTTAGAACAGGCCGCACCCTACGAGCAGTACTTC
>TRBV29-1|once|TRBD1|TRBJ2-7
CSVRTGNYEQYF
TGCAGCGTCCGGACAGGAAACTACGAGCAGTACTTC
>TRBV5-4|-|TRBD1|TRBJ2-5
CASSRLLGQEETQYF
TGTGCCAGCAGCCGACTTTTAGGACAGGAAGAGACCCAGTACTTC
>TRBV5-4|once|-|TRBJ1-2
CASSPTGNYGYTF
TGTGCCAGCAGCCCTACAGGGAACTATGGCTACACCTTC
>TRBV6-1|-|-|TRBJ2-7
CASSEAVGAGILYEQYF
TGTGCCAGCAGTGAAGCCGTAGGGGCAGGGATACTCTACGAGCAGTACTTC
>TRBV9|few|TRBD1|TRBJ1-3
CASSAQGADTIYF
TGTGCCAGCAGCGCGCAGGGGGCTGACACCATATATTTT
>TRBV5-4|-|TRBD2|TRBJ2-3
CASSPEGSGGTDTQYF
TGTGCCAGCAGCCCCGAGGGTAGCGGGGGCACAGATACGCAGTATTTT
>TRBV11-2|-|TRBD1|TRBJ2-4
CASSLAGQGVPKNIQYF
TGTGCCAGCAGCTTAGCCGGACAGGGAGTGCCCAAAAACATTCAGTACTTC
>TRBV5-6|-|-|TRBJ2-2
CASSLTPEQSNTGELFF
TGTGCCAGCAGCTTGACCCCGGAACAGTCGAACACCGGGGAGCTGTTTTTT
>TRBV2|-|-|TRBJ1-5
CASSATYSNQPQHF
TGTGCCAGCAGTGCCACTTACAGCAATCAGCCCCAGCATTTT
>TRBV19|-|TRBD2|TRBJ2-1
CASSKGLAGIFEQFF
TGTGCCAGTAGTAAGGGACTAGCGGGAATTTTTGAGCAGTTCTTC
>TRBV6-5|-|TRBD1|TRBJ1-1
CASSRPGGANTEAFF
TGTGCCAGCAGTAGACCAGGGGGAGCGAACACTGAAGCTTTCTTT
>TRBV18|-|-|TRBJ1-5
CASSPISLQGSYSNQPQHF
TGTGCCAGCTCACCAATAAGCCTACAGGGCTCTTATAGCAATCAGCCCCAGCATTTT
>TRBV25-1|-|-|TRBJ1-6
CATEDSSYNSPLHF
TGTGCCACCGAGGACAGCTCCTATAATTCACCCCTCCACTTT
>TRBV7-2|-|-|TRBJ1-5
CASSLGPTVTYQPQHF
TGTGCCAGCAGCTTGGGCCCAACAGTAACCTATCAGCCCCAGCATTTT
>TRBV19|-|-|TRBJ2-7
CASSETGTSYEQYF
TGTGCCAGTAGCGAAACAGGGACCTCCTACGAGCAGTACTTC
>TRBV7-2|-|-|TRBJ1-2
CASSFGAGYGYTF
TGTGCCAGCAGCTTCGGCGCTGGGTATGGCTACACCTTC
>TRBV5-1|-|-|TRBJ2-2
CASSLEANTGELFF
TGCGCCAGCAGCTTGGAGGCGAACACCGGGGAGCTGTTTTTT
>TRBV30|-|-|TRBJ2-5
CAWSTGLRETQYF
TGTGCCTGGAGTACGGGACTCCGGGAGACCCAGTACTTC
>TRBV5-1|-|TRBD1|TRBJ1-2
CASSLQGNNGYTF
TGCGCCAGCAGTCTACAGGGGAATAATGGCTACACCTTC
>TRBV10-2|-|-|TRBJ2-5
CASGVLVRETQYF
TGCGCCAGCGGAGTTCTAGTCCGGGAGACCCAGTACTTC
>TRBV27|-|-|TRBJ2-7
CASSLSGGSYEQYF
TGTGCCAGCAGTTTATCGGGAGGCTCCTACGAGCAGTACTTC
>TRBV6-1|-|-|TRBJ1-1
CASSGTLRNTEAFF
TGTGCCAGCAGTGGGACACTAAGGAACACTGAAGCTTTCTTT
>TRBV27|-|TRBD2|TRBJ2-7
CASSLVSGRVSYEQYF
TGTGCCAGCAGTTTAGTTAGCGGGAGGGTCTCCTACGAGCAGTACTTC
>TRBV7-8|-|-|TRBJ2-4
CASSLGGRSIQYF
TGTGCCAGCAGCTTAGGGGGGAGAAGCATTCAGTACTTC
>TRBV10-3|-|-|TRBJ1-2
CAISVTGRDNYGYTF
TGTGCCATCAGTGTCACGGGCAGGGATAACTATGGCTACACCTTC